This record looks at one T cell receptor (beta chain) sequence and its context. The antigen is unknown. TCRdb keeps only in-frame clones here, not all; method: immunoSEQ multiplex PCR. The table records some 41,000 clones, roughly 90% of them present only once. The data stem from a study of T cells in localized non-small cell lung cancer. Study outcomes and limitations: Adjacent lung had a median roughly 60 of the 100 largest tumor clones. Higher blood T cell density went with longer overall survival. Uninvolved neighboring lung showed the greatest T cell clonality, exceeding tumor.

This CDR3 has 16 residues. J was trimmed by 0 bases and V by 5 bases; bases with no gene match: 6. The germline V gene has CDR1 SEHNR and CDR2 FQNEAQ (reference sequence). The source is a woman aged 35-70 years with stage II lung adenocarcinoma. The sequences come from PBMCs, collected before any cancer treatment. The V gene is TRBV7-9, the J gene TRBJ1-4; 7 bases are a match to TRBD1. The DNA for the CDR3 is TGTGCCAGCAGCCGCAGGGACAGCCCAACTAATGAAAAACTGTTTTTT. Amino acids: CASSRRDSPTNEKLFF.